The rows below give T cell receptor beta chains drawn from one sample of a study of T cells in Graves' hyperthyroidism and ophthalmopathy. TCRdb re-called the multiplex PCR reads through MiXCR, storing one row per CDR3 protein. The table has 700,000 or so distinct CDR3 sequences, roughly 17% seen once; the top ten hold roughly 8%. The sequencing input was blood. The receptors here all came from a man aged 18-30 years with Graves' hyperthyroidism. CDR3s include the opening cysteine and the closing phenylalanine or tryptophan. Fields, in order: J gene, V gene, clone size, D gene, CDR3 protein, CDR3 DNA. D genes are given only for firm matches. Rows give clone size only sometimes, using once, few, many, or a class for an expanded clone.

J gene: TRBJ2-1
V gene: TRBV5-5
clone size: many
D gene: -
CDR3 protein: CASSLGYGNEQFF
CDR3 DNA: TGTGCCAGCAGCCTGGGTTACGGAAATGAGCAGTTCTTC

J gene: TRBJ2-7
V gene: TRBV27
clone size: many
D gene: TRBD2
CDR3 protein: CASSYSGTIYEQYF
CDR3 DNA: TGTGCCAGCAGTTACTCCGGGACTATCTACGAGCAGTACTTC

J gene: TRBJ2-5
V gene: TRBV2
clone size: many
D gene: -
CDR3 protein: CASKRAETQYF
CDR3 DNA: TGTGCCAGCAAAAGAGCAGAGACCCAGTACTTC

J gene: TRBJ2-5
V gene: TRBV18
clone size: few
D gene: -
CDR3 protein: CASSPQTIDVYQETQYF
CDR3 DNA: TGTGCCAGCTCACCACAAACTATCGACGTGTACCAAGAGACCCAGTACTTC

J gene: TRBJ2-2
V gene: TRBV5-1
clone size: few
D gene: TRBD1
CDR3 protein: CASSSRDRTNTGELFF
CDR3 DNA: TGCGCCAGCAGCTCCAGGGACAGGACGAACACCGGGGAGCTGTTTTTT

J gene: TRBJ2-7
V gene: TRBV7-8
clone size: -
D gene: TRBD2
CDR3 protein: CASSPGLAGVFREQYF
CDR3 DNA: TGTGCCAGCAGCCCAGGACTAGCGGGAGTATTTCGGGAGCAGTACTTC

J gene: TRBJ2-5
V gene: TRBV11-2
clone size: few
D gene: TRBD2
CDR3 protein: CASSLDLGRYQETQYF
CDR3 DNA: TGTGCCAGCAGCTTAGATCTCGGGAGGTACCAAGAGACCCAGTACTTC

J gene: TRBJ2-7
V gene: TRBV28
clone size: -
D gene: TRBD2
CDR3 protein: CTSCEAGEYEQYF
CDR3 DNA: TGTACCAGCTGTGAAGCGGGAGAGTACGAGCAGTACTTC

J gene: TRBJ2-5
V gene: TRBV27
clone size: few
D gene: -
CDR3 protein: CASRSILGETQYF
CDR3 DNA: TGTGCCAGCAGATCCATCCTCGGAGAGACCCAGTACTTC

J gene: TRBJ2-3
V gene: TRBV28
clone size: many
D gene: -
CDR3 protein: CASSLARGARGGTDTQYF
CDR3 DNA: TGTGCCAGCAGTTTAGCCCGAGGGGCTCGCGGGGGCACAGATACGCAGTATTTT

J gene: TRBJ2-4
V gene: TRBV28
clone size: -
D gene: TRBD1
CDR3 protein: CASTQWDRALAKNIQYF
CDR3 DNA: TGTGCCAGCACCCAATGGGACAGGGCACTAGCCAAAAACATTCAGTACTTC

J gene: TRBJ1-6
V gene: TRBV5-1
clone size: -
D gene: -
CDR3 protein: CASKDTLKGNSPLHF
CDR3 DNA: TGCGCCAGCAAGGACACATTGAAGGGGAATTCACCCCTCCACTTT

J gene: TRBJ2-7
V gene: TRBV11-1
clone size: many
D gene: TRBD1
CDR3 protein: CASSLAGRGYEQYF
CDR3 DNA: TGTGCCAGCAGCTTAGCTGGCAGGGGGTACGAGCAGTACTTC

J gene: TRBJ1-1
V gene: TRBV2
clone size: many
D gene: -
CDR3 protein: CARGGDTEAFF
CDR3 DNA: TGTGCCAGAGGGGGGGACACTGAAGCTTTCTTT

J gene: TRBJ2-4
V gene: TRBV7-8
clone size: few
D gene: -
CDR3 protein: CASSPLGPQNIQYF
CDR3 DNA: TGTGCCAGCAGCCCTCTCGGACCCCAAAACATTCAGTACTTC

J gene: TRBJ2-3
V gene: TRBV5-1
clone size: few
D gene: -
CDR3 protein: CASSLLQTTDTQYF
CDR3 DNA: TGCGCCAGCAGCTTGCTGCAGACCACAGATACGCAGTATTTT

J gene: TRBJ1-5
V gene: TRBV6-1
clone size: -
D gene: -
CDR3 protein: CASSDGLANQPQHF
CDR3 DNA: TGTGCCAGCAGTGATGGCCTAGCGAATCAGCCCCAGCATTTT

J gene: TRBJ2-1
V gene: TRBV30
clone size: -
D gene: -
CDR3 protein: CASSAGQGGNEQFF
CDR3 DNA: TGTGCCAGTAGCGCCGGGCAGGGAGGCAATGAGCAGTTCTTC

J gene: TRBJ2-1
V gene: TRBV30
clone size: many
D gene: TRBD2
CDR3 protein: CAWDGLVSYNEQFF
CDR3 DNA: TGTGCCTGGGACGGACTAGTATCCTACAATGAGCAGTTCTTC

J gene: TRBJ1-2
V gene: TRBV28
clone size: few
D gene: -
CDR3 protein: CASSQPGGDGYTF
CDR3 DNA: TGTGCCAGCAGTCAACCTGGGGGGGATGGCTACACCTTC

J gene: TRBJ2-3
V gene: TRBV29-1
clone size: few
D gene: TRBD2
CDR3 protein: CSVGQAGGLGDTQYF
CDR3 DNA: TGCAGCGTCGGTCAGGCGGGAGGGCTGGGAGATACGCAGTATTTT

J gene: TRBJ2-7
V gene: TRBV2
clone size: many
D gene: -
CDR3 protein: CASTLRGQGSYEQYF
CDR3 DNA: TGTGCCAGCACCCTTCGGGGGCAGGGCTCCTACGAGCAGTACTTC

J gene: TRBJ2-7
V gene: TRBV12-3/TRBV12-4
clone size: -
D gene: -
CDR3 protein: CASSSQDGKGDYEQYF
CDR3 DNA: TGTGCCAGCAGTTCTCAGGACGGTAAAGGGGACTACGAGCAGTACTTC

J gene: TRBJ2-5
V gene: TRBV20-1
clone size: many
D gene: -
CDR3 protein: CSASGSLQETQYF
CDR3 DNA: TGCAGTGCTAGCGGGAGTCTCCAAGAGACCCAGTACTTC

J gene: TRBJ2-7
V gene: TRBV7-3
clone size: -
D gene: TRBD1
CDR3 protein: CASSQGQPGAYGQYF
CDR3 DNA: TGTGCCAGCAGCCAGGGACAGCCAGGAGCCTACGGGCAGTACTTC

J gene: TRBJ1-5
V gene: TRBV6-2/TRBV6-3
clone size: few
D gene: -
CDR3 protein: CASRSGGIGNQPQHF
CDR3 DNA: TGTGCCAGCAGATCAGGCGGTATTGGGAATCAGCCCCAGCATTTT

J gene: TRBJ2-3
V gene: TRBV29-1
clone size: many
D gene: -
CDR3 protein: CSVQTGLKGDTQYF
CDR3 DNA: TGCAGCGTGCAAACGGGACTCAAGGGCGATACGCAGTATTTT

J gene: TRBJ1-2
V gene: TRBV2
clone size: many
D gene: TRBD1
CDR3 protein: CASSEGWQGAPGYTF
CDR3 DNA: TGTGCCAGCAGTGAAGGGTGGCAGGGGGCGCCTGGCTACACCTTC

J gene: TRBJ1-5
V gene: TRBV6-1
clone size: many
D gene: TRBD1
CDR3 protein: CASSAGTGVGNQPQHF
CDR3 DNA: TGTGCCAGCAGCGCCGGGACAGGGGTCGGGAATCAGCCCCAGCATTTT

J gene: TRBJ2-1
V gene: TRBV12-3/TRBV12-4
clone size: many
D gene: TRBD1
CDR3 protein: CASSFIRDRFANEQFF
CDR3 DNA: TGTGCCAGCAGTTTCATCCGGGACAGGTTCGCAAATGAGCAGTTCTTC

J gene: TRBJ2-3
V gene: TRBV28
clone size: -
D gene: -
CDR3 protein: CASSRDLPGTDTQYF
CDR3 DNA: TGTGCCAGCAGTCGGGATCTCCCGGGGACAGATACGCAGTATTTT

J gene: TRBJ1-2
V gene: TRBV6-1
clone size: many
D gene: -
CDR3 protein: CASSVAGLSYGYTF
CDR3 DNA: TGTGCCAGCAGTGTGGCAGGGCTGTCTTATGGCTACACCTTC

J gene: TRBJ2-1
V gene: TRBV6-2/TRBV6-3
clone size: -
D gene: TRBD2
CDR3 protein: CASSYLPSGSLHEQFF
CDR3 DNA: TGTGCCAGCAGTTACTTGCCTAGCGGGAGTCTTCATGAGCAGTTCTTC

J gene: TRBJ2-1
V gene: TRBV30
clone size: many
D gene: TRBD2
CDR3 protein: CAWSRGLAGYNEQFF
CDR3 DNA: TGTGCCTGGAGTCGGGGACTAGCGGGATACAATGAGCAGTTCTTC

J gene: TRBJ1-2
V gene: TRBV19
clone size: few
D gene: TRBD1
CDR3 protein: CASSPWTGGAGSYGYTF
CDR3 DNA: TGTGCCAGTAGTCCTTGGACAGGGGGCGCGGGCAGCTATGGCTACACCTTC

J gene: TRBJ1-1
V gene: TRBV11-1
clone size: many
D gene: -
CDR3 protein: CASSFRDGTEAFF
CDR3 DNA: TGTGCCAGCAGCTTCAGGGATGGCACTGAAGCTTTCTTT

J gene: TRBJ2-7
V gene: TRBV18
clone size: many
D gene: -
CDR3 protein: CASSPPQGRSYEQYF
CDR3 DNA: TGTGCCAGCTCACCACCACAGGGTAGATCCTACGAGCAGTACTTC

J gene: TRBJ2-1
V gene: TRBV12-3/TRBV12-4
clone size: -
D gene: -
CDR3 protein: CASREGNEQFF
CDR3 DNA: TGTGCCAGTCGAGAGGGGAATGAGCAGTTCTTC

J gene: TRBJ1-1
V gene: TRBV10-3
clone size: many
D gene: TRBD1
CDR3 protein: CAISDRGITEAFF
CDR3 DNA: TGTGCCATCAGCGACAGGGGCATCACTGAAGCTTTCTTT

J gene: TRBJ1-5
V gene: TRBV6-1
clone size: few
D gene: -
CDR3 protein: CASSEWGAVSNQPQHF
CDR3 DNA: TGTGCCAGCAGTGAATGGGGGGCAGTAAGCAATCAGCCCCAGCATTTT

J gene: TRBJ2-1
V gene: TRBV7-8
clone size: many
D gene: -
CDR3 protein: CASSLVVGSSYNEQFF
CDR3 DNA: TGTGCCAGCAGCTTAGTTGTAGGTAGCTCCTACAATGAGCAGTTCTTC

J gene: TRBJ2-3
V gene: TRBV20-1
clone size: few
D gene: -
CDR3 protein: CSASGSGTDTQYF
CDR3 DNA: TGCAGTGCTAGCGGGAGTGGAACAGATACGCAGTATTTT

J gene: TRBJ2-3
V gene: TRBV7-9
clone size: -
D gene: TRBD1
CDR3 protein: CASTLGGQGTDTQYF
CDR3 DNA: TGTGCCAGCACCCTAGGCGGACAGGGGACAGATACGCAGTATTTT

J gene: TRBJ1-1
V gene: TRBV30
clone size: many
D gene: TRBD1
CDR3 protein: CAWGQGLNTEAFF
CDR3 DNA: TGTGCCTGGGGACAGGGGCTGAACACTGAAGCTTTCTTT

J gene: TRBJ2-7
V gene: TRBV6-1
clone size: -
D gene: -
CDR3 protein: CASSDDGFRVEQYF
CDR3 DNA: TGTGCCAGCAGTGATGATGGGTTTAGGGTCGAGCAGTACTTC

J gene: TRBJ2-7
V gene: TRBV7-8
clone size: many
D gene: -
CDR3 protein: CASGKGKSYEQYF
CDR3 DNA: TGTGCCAGCGGAAAGGGAAAGTCCTACGAGCAGTACTTC

J gene: TRBJ1-2
V gene: TRBV7-3
clone size: few
D gene: TRBD1
CDR3 protein: CASSPTGRGNYGYTF
CDR3 DNA: TGTGCCAGCAGCCCGACGGGCAGGGGGAACTATGGCTACACCTTC

J gene: TRBJ2-7
V gene: TRBV29-1
clone size: many
D gene: -
CDR3 protein: CSVGGAPWLSYEQYF
CDR3 DNA: TGCAGCGTGGGGGGTGCCCCTTGGCTTTCCTACGAGCAGTACTTC

J gene: TRBJ2-7
V gene: TRBV3-1
clone size: many
D gene: TRBD1
CDR3 protein: CASRPRDRAYEQYF
CDR3 DNA: TGTGCCAGCAGACCGCGGGACAGGGCCTACGAGCAGTACTTC

J gene: TRBJ2-7
V gene: TRBV2
clone size: many
D gene: TRBD1
CDR3 protein: CATATGTGKKSSYEQYF
CDR3 DNA: TGTGCCACCGCTACCGGGACAGGGAAAAAGAGCTCCTACGAGCAGTACTTC

J gene: TRBJ1-2
V gene: TRBV20-1
clone size: -
D gene: TRBD1
CDR3 protein: CSAQTGDYGYTF
CDR3 DNA: TGCAGTGCCCAAACAGGGGATTATGGCTACACCTTC

J gene: TRBJ2-5
V gene: TRBV28
clone size: many
D gene: -
CDR3 protein: CASSNLEGQETQYF
CDR3 DNA: TGTGCCAGCAGCAACCTAGAGGGTCAAGAGACCCAGTACTTC

J gene: TRBJ1-5
V gene: TRBV7-9
clone size: few
D gene: -
CDR3 protein: CASSYGGGWDQPQHF
CDR3 DNA: TGTGCCAGCAGTTACGGGGGAGGTTGGGATCAGCCCCAGCATTTT

J gene: TRBJ2-1
V gene: TRBV29-1
clone size: few
D gene: -
CDR3 protein: CSVEFQPRLGGNEQFF
CDR3 DNA: TGCAGCGTTGAATTCCAACCACGACTAGGAGGGAATGAGCAGTTCTTC